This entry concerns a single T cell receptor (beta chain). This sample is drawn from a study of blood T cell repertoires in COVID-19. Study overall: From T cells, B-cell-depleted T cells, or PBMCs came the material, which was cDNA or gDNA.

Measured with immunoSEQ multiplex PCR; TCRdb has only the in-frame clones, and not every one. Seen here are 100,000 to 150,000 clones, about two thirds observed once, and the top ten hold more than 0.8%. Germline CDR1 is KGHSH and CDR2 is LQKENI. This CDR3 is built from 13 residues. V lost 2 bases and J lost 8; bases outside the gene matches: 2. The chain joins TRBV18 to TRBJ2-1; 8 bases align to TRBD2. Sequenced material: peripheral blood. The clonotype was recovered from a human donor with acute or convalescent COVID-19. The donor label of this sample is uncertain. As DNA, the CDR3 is TGTGCCAGCTCACCAGACGGGAGGGATGAGCAGTTCTTC. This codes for CASSPDGRDEQFF.